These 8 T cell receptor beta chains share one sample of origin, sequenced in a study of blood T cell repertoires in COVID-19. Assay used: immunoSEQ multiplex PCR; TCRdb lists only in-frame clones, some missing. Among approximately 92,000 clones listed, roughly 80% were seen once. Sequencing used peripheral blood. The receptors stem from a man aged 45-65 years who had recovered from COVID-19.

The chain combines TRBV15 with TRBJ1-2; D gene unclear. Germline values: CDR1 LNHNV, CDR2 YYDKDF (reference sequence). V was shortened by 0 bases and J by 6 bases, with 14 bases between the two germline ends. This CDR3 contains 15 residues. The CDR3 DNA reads TGTGCCACCAGCAGAGATTTCCAAAACTCCGATGGCTACACCTTC. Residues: CATSRDFQNSDGYTF.

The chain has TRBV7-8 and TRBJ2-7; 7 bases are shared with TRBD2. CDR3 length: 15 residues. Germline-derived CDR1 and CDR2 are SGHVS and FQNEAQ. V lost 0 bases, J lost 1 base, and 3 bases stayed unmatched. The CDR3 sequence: CASSLALAGSYEQYF. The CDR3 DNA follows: TGTGCCAGCAGCTTAGCCTTAGCGGGTTCCTACGAGCAGTACTTC.

CDR3 in amino acids: CASSQPGQGNEAFF. The CDR3, as DNA: TGTGCCAGCAGCCAACCGGGACAGGGTAATGAAGCTTTCTTT. The gene calls are TRBV3-1 (or the pseudogene TRBV3-2) and TRBJ1-1; TRBD1 matches 9 bases. This CDR3 has 14 residues. V shed 2 bases and J 7 bases; nucleotides not matched to a gene: 5. Germline CDR1 reads LGHDT; CDR2 reads YNNKEL (reference sequence).

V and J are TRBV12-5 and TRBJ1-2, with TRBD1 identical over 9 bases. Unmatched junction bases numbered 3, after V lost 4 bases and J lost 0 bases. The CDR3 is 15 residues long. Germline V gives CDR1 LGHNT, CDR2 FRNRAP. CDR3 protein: CASGSGQGTNYGYTF. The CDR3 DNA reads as TGTGCTAGTGGTTCAGGACAGGGGACTAACTATGGCTACACCTTC.

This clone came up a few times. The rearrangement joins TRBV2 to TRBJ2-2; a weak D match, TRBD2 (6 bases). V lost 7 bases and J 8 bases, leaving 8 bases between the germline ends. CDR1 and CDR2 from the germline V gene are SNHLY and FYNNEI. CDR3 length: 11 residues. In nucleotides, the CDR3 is TGTGCCAGCACGGGGGAGGGGGAGCTGTTTTTT. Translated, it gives CASTGEGELFF.

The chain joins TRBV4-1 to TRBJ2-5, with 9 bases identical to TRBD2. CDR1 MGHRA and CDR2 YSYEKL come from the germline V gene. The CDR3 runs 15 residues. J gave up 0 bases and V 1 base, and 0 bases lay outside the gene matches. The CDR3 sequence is CASSQGLADQETQYF. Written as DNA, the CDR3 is TGCGCCAGCAGCCAAGGACTAGCGGACCAAGAGACCCAGTACTTC.

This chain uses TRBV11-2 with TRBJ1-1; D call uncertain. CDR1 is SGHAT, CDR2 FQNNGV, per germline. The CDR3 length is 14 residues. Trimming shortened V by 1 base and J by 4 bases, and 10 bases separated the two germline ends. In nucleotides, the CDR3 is TGTGCCAGCAGCTTAGCCTCGAGAGGCACTGAAGCTTTCTTT. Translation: CASSLASRGTEAFF.

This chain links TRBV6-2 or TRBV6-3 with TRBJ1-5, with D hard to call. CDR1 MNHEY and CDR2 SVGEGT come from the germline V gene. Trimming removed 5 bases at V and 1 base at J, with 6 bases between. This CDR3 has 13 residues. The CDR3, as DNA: TGTGCCAGCAGTCAGTGGAGCAATCAGCCCCAGCATTTT. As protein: CASSQWSNQPQHF.